Listed below are T cell receptor beta chains from one sample, sequenced in a study of PD-1 blockade in classical Hodgkin lymphoma. Only in-frame clones appear in the TCRdb table, and some are missing; sequencing was by immunoSEQ multiplex PCR. The table records roughly 50,000 clones, 86% of them present only once. The sample was peripheral blood mononuclear cells (PBMCs), taken before the fourth cycle of nivolumab. The receptors were sampled from a human donor with classical Hodgkin lymphoma. Both conserved end residues are part of each CDR3. A D gene is named only where the DNA matches it firmly. Size is stated for part of the rows, as once, few or many counts, or as a class when the clone is expanded.

.,TRBV19,TRBJ1-6,.,CASKRESSYNSPLHF,TGTGCCAGTAAAAGAGAGAGCTCCTATAATTCACCCCTCCACTTT
TRBD2,TRBV28,TRBJ2-1,.,CASSWTGTSVEQFF,TGTGCCAGCAGTTGGACCGGGACTAGTGTTGAGCAGTTCTTC
.,TRBV6-1,TRBJ1-2,.,CASSERGGRYYGYTF,TGTGCCAGCAGTGAAAGGGGCGGGAGGTACTATGGCTACACCTTC
TRBD1,TRBV19,TRBJ2-1,.,CASRTRGTAQSTYNEQFF,TGTGCCAGTAGAACCAGAGGGACAGCTCAATCGACCTACAATGAGCAGTTCTTC
.,TRBV11-2,TRBJ2-3,.,CASSLGTSSADTQYF,TGTGCCAGCAGCTTAGGTACTAGCAGCGCAGATACGCAGTATTTT
.,TRBV11-3,TRBJ2-2,.,CASSPQLGQLGELFF,TGTGCCAGCAGCCCCCAATTAGGGCAGCTCGGGGAGCTGTTTTTT
TRBD1,TRBV5-1,TRBJ2-7,.,CASSPGQGAAYEQYF,TGCGCCAGCAGCCCGGGACAGGGGGCAGCCTACGAGCAGTACTTC
TRBD2,TRBV6-6,TRBJ2-1,.,CASTKWSSGLNEQFF,TGTGCCAGCACCAAGTGGTCTAGCGGTCTCAATGAGCAGTTCTTC
.,TRBV2,TRBJ2-1,.,CASSGGVLGSYNEQFF,TGTGCCAGCAGTGGGGGGGTTTTAGGATCCTACAATGAGCAGTTCTTC
.,TRBV13,TRBJ2-2,.,CASRQGNTGELFF,TGTGCCAGCAGGCAGGGGAACACCGGGGAGCTGTTTTTT
.,TRBV21-1,TRBJ1-2,few,CASSLRQGAGGYTF,TGTGCCAGCAGCTTACGACAGGGGGCAGGAGGCTACACCTTC
.,TRBV5-4,TRBJ2-1,.,CASSPGAEQFF,TGTGCCAGCAGCCCAGGGGCTGAGCAGTTCTTC
TRBD1,TRBV6-1,TRBJ1-2,.,CASSEGGQAWYGYTF,TGTGCCAGCAGTGAAGGGGGACAGGCCTGGTATGGCTACACCTTC
.,TRBV5-1,TRBJ2-7,.,CASSLEGRSSYEQYF,TGCGCCAGCAGCTTGGAGGGACGGAGCTCCTACGAGCAGTACTTC
.,TRBV5-1,TRBJ2-2,medium-sized,CASSLGCYTGELFF,TGCGCCAGCAGCTTGGGCTGCTACACCGGGGAGCTGTTTTTT
TRBD1,TRBV5-4,TRBJ2-7,.,CASSLTGQGVREQYF,TGTGCCAGCAGCCTAACGGGACAGGGGGTGAGGGAGCAGTACTTC
TRBD1,TRBV14,TRBJ1-2,.,CASSRRDREGYTF,TGTGCCAGCAGCCGCCGGGACAGGGAGGGCTACACCTTC
.,TRBV28,TRBJ2-2,.,CASSLTGELFF,TGTGCCAGCAGTTTGACCGGGGAGCTGTTTTTT